This T cell receptor beta chain was captured in a study of T cell responses to AZD1222 COVID-19 vaccine (dated by TCRdb to the early 2020s). Regarding the study in general: A total of 233 trial participants underwent TCR sequencing, of whom some 200 had received two doses of AZD1222 and 26 had received two doses of the MenACWY control vaccine. Trial participants were enrolled by age into subgroups of 18-55, 56-69 and 70-plus years, and 148, 28 and 57 TCR-sequenced participants, respectively, were included in these subgroups. Points the paper makes about the study in general: Conclusions about previously exposed vaccinees were limited because only a handful of AZD1222 recipients were SARS-CoV-2 seropositive at baseline. Reportedly, almost half of the unique spike-specific TCRs recognized epitopes lying outside the regions that are mutated in the B.1.351 and B.1.1.7 variants. In the small 56-69-year group, the increase in depth fell short of significance, most likely because of low power. Because no day 14 peak-response samples were available, repertoires were characterized only after the peak T cell response. Participants were mostly white British and included more females than males, and it was suggested by the authors that clonal diversity may have been underestimated. The whole spike protein was spanned by vaccine-associated CD4 TCRs, and dominant responses were seen in regions 160-218 and 743-854. After two AZD1222 doses, both the breadth and the depth of spike-specific TCRs were significantly higher than at day 0 and than in MenACWY recipients.

The CDR3 regions of human TCRbeta chains were analyzed by immunosequencing. As for how the authors treated the data: Repertoire TCRs were matched against a reference library of SARS-CoV-2-specific TCRs generated with the MIRA antigen-specificity platform. Breadth was defined as the fraction of unique TCRs that were SARS-CoV-2-associated, and depth was defined as the fraction of total T cells that were SARS-CoV-2-associated. Using the MIRA data, each spike-specific TCR was mapped to the spike region that the TCR reacts to and placed in a CD4 or CD8 class. Log10-transformed breadth and depth values were compared by one-way ANOVA with Sidak's multiple comparisons tests. Sourced from immuneACCESS, this table was stored by TCRdb with only in-frame sequences that have V and J called. A share of the clones is absent; for the studies checked, an unresolved V gene accounts for under half, and the remainder has no known explanation. Clonal size and the V and J genes are those of that table, whereas D and trimming came from the DNA. For this sample there are about 25,000 clones; around 86% appear just once. Of the sample, about 34% falls within the top ten clones.

Per the publication, the time point label means: about 28 days (+/-7) after the second vaccine dose. Because spike-specific TCR depth and breadth did not differ between the two schedules, AZD1222 recipients who got a second dose at roughly 4 weeks were pooled with those who got a second dose at roughly 12 weeks. Samples from vaccinated people were obtained from the UK trials COV001 and COV002, which included a single-blind randomized controlled phase 2/3 trial of AZD1222 (ChAdOx1 nCoV-19) in healthy adults. For TCRbeta chain sequencing, PBMC samples from trial participants were taken at day 0 and at day 28 after the second dose. As regards this clone: It has no known antigen specificity. Per-nucleotide qualities are absent, and no much larger clonotype sits a single base away.

Source: peripheral blood, taken 28 days after the second AZD1222 dose. The receptor was isolated from an adult who received the AZD1222 COVID-19 vaccine.

Read as DNA, the sequence is TGTGCCAGCAGCGTATCCCCGACAGGGGAGGACGAGCAGTACTTC. Translation gives CASSVSPTGEDEQYF. This chain joins TRBV9 to TRBJ2-7, and 8 junctional nucleotides match TRBD1. Compared with germline, V lacks 1 base and J lacks 5 bases; bases without a gene match: 8. As encoded in the germline V gene, CDR1 is SGDLS while CDR2 is YYNGEE. The CDR3 starts with the cysteine, ends with the phenylalanine, and has 15 residues. This entry keeps only the CDR3 DNA: 45 bases, framed from base 1.